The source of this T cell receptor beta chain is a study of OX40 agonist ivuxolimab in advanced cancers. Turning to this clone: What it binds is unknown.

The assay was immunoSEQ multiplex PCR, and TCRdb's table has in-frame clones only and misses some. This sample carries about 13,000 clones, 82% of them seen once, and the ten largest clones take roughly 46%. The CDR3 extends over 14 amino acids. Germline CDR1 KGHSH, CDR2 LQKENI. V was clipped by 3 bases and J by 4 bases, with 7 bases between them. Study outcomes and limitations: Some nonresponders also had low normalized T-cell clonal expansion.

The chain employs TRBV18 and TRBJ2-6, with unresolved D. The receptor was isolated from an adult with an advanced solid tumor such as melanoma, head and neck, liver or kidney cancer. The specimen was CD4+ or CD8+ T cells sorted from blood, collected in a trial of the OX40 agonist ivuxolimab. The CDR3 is CASSPEEGANVLTF. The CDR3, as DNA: TGTGCCAGCTCACCCGAGGAGGGGGCCAACGTCCTGACTTTC.